A single sample gave rise to the 28 T cell receptor beta chains below, sequenced in a study of identical twins. TCRdb independently ran MiXCR on the 5' RACE reads; one entry per CDR3 protein. The sample shows approximately 220,000 distinct CDR3 sequences, approximately 7.9% of them seen only once. These data were likewise used in another study, on yellow fever vaccine responses in identical twins.

The material sequenced was CD8+ T cells sorted from blood. The receptors were gathered from a woman younger than 35 in good health.

This sequence joins TRBV29-1 and TRBJ2-1; D is perhaps TRBD2 (6 bases). V lost 3 bases to trimming and J lost 4 bases, with 13 bases between them. This CDR3 is 14 amino acids long. The germline V gene has CDR1 SQVTM and CDR2 ANQGSEA. In nucleotides, the CDR3 is TGCAGCGTTGACGTGGGAGGCCAATACAATGAGCAGTTCTTC. This gives the protein CSVDVGGQYNEQFF.

This clonotype occurred many times. V gene TRBV7-9 combines with J gene TRBJ1-5; 9 bases line up with TRBD1. Trimming took 8 bases from V and 8 from J; bases not matched to a gene: 4. The germline gives CDR1 SEHNR, CDR2 FQNEAQ (reference sequence). This CDR3 spans 12 amino acids. CDR3 amino acids: CASAQGAKPQHF. CDR3 bases: TGTGCCAGCGCACAGGGGGCCAAGCCCCAGCATTTT.

This clonotype was counted a few times. This chain links TRBV6-1 with TRBJ1-2; D uncertain. Germline CDR1 is MNHNS and CDR2 is SASEGT. CDR3 length equals 15 residues. The germline V and J ends were trimmed by 0 bases and 0 bases, with 8 bases remaining between them. The CDR3: CASSEALNPNYGYTF. The CDR3 DNA is TGTGCCAGCAGTGAAGCGTTAAATCCTAACTATGGCTACACCTTC.

This clonotype was detected a few times. The rearrangement uses TRBV4-1 and TRBJ2-1, with TRBD2 matching 7 bases. V dropped 0 bases and J dropped 1; count of bases not matched to a gene: 6. Germline CDR1 is MGHRA and CDR2 is YSYEKL. This CDR3 spans 17 amino acids. The CDR3 spells CASSQDLRTSSYNEQFF. As DNA, the CDR3 is TGCGCCAGCAGCCAAGATCTTCGGACTAGTTCCTACAATGAGCAGTTCTTC.

This clonotype was counted a few times. V is TRBV12-3 or TRBV12-4 and J is TRBJ2-3; 12 nucleotides line up with TRBD2. Germline trimming cut 6 bases from V and 0 bases from J; bases unmatched to any gene: 13. This CDR3 has 19 residues. CDR3 nucleotide sequence: TGTGCCAGCAGCCCCCGAGGACTAGCGGGGTTGAAGAGCACAGATACGCAGTATTTT. Residues: CASSPRGLAGLKSTDTQYF.

The CDR3 nucleotides are TGCAGTGCTAGAACGACAGGGGGCTCTTACTCCGGGGAGCTGTTTTTT. As protein: CSARTTGGSYSGELFF. The V call is TRBV20-1, the J call TRBJ2-2, with 10 positions matching TRBD1. The CDR3 contains 16 residues. Germline V gene data show CDR1 as DFQATT and CDR2 as SNEGSKA (reference sequence). V shed 2 bases and J 6 bases; nucleotides not matched to a gene: 9.

The table lists this clonotype with a few counts. The chain uses TRBV6-5 and TRBJ2-7; no clear D gene. CDR1 is MNHEY, CDR2 SVGAGI, per germline. Trimming stripped 0 bases from V and 0 bases from J, with 15 bases between. The CDR3 covers 17 residues. The CDR3 here is CASSYSFGGTDSYEQYF. CDR3 DNA: TGTGCCAGCAGTTACTCCTTTGGCGGAACCGACTCCTACGAGCAGTACTTC.

This rearrangement joins TRBV6-1 to TRBJ2-1; 9 bases align to TRBD1. The V gene's germline CDR1 is MNHNS and CDR2 SASEGT. The CDR3 has 14 residues. Losses at the gene ends were 3 bases for V and 5 bases for J; bases not matched to a gene: 2. The CDR3 region has the DNA TGTGCCAGCAGTGACGGGACAGGGAACAATGAGCAGTTCTTC. This gives the protein CASSDGTGNNEQFF.

This clonotype was counted many times. The chain combines TRBV7-8 with TRBJ2-1; TRBD2 agrees at 13 bases. This CDR3 has 16 residues. With 1 base clipped from V and 9 bases from J, the junction kept 6 bases outside the gene matches. CDR1 and CDR2 from the germline V gene are SGHVS and FQNEAQ. Here the CDR3 reads CASSLELAGGPTEQFF. The CDR3 DNA is TGTGCCAGCAGCTTAGAACTAGCGGGGGGGCCCACTGAGCAGTTCTTC.

This clonotype was seen many times. The chain joins TRBV20-1 to TRBJ2-1; 12 bases fit TRBD2. V trimming: 4 bases; J trimming: 8 bases; junction bases outside the gene matches: 12. CDR3 length: 16 residues. Looked up from germline, CDR1 is DFQATT and CDR2 is SNEGSKA (reference sequence). Here the CDR3 DNA reads TGCAGTGCTACTATGAAGACTAGCGGGAGTCCCTATGAGCAGTTCTTC. It codes for CSATMKTSGSPYEQFF.

This clonotype occurred a few times. The V and J genes are TRBV9 and TRBJ1-2, with a tentative D call TRBD1 (6 bases). This CDR3 spans 16 amino acids. Germline lookup yields CDR1 SGDLS and CDR2 YYNGEE. Between the trimmed V and J ends, which lost 3 bases and 2 bases, there was a span of 17 bases. CDR3 sequence: CASSAELTGQNYGYTF. For the CDR3, the DNA is TGTGCCAGCAGCGCCGAACTGACAGGTCAAAACTATGGCTACACCTTC.

This clonotype has a handful of counts. The rearrangement joins TRBV25-1 to TRBJ2-7; 12 bases agree with TRBD2. Germline V CDR1 and CDR2: MGHDK, SYGVNS. J was trimmed by 2 bases and V by 2 bases; bases with no gene match: 1. The CDR3 contains 15 residues. As DNA, the CDR3 is TGTGCCAGCAGTGAAGGACTAGCGGGGACCTACGAGCAGTACTTC. It specifies CASSEGLAGTYEQYF.

The chain has TRBV7-9 and TRBJ2-4; 7 positions match TRBD1. CDR3 size: 15 residues. CDR1 and CDR2 from the germline V gene are SEHNR and FQNEAQ (reference sequence). Trimming took 1 base from V and 8 from J; bases not matched to a gene: 8. The CDR3 is CASSLVGQGVHIQYF. DNA for the CDR3: TGTGCCAGCAGCTTAGTCGGTCAGGGGGTGCACATTCAGTACTTC.

This clonotype was detected many times. V gene TRBV27 combines with J gene TRBJ2-7; no clear D. This CDR3 spans 13 amino acids. V lost 2 bases and J lost 2, with 7 bases in between. Germline values: CDR1 MNHEY, CDR2 SMNVEV (reference sequence). In nucleotides, the CDR3 is TGTGCCAGCAGTTTAAGGGCAACCTACGAGCAGTACTTC. It codes for CASSLRATYEQYF.

This clonotype showed up many times. This chain links TRBV20-1 with TRBJ1-1, with D maybe TRBD1 (5 bases). CDR1 is DFQATT, CDR2 SNEGSKA, per germline (reference sequence). The CDR3 is made up of 14 amino acids. The germline V and J ends were trimmed by 0 bases and 4 bases, with 12 bases remaining between them. CDR3 sequence reads: CSARDGGEITEAFF. CDR3 nucleotides: TGCAGTGCTAGAGATGGGGGAGAAATCACTGAAGCTTTCTTT.

The J gene is TRBJ1-4, the V gene TRBV5-6, with TRBD1 matching over 7 bases. CDR3 length: 16 amino acids. The J segment lost 7 bases and the V segment lost 0 bases, leaving 9 bases of the junction unmatched. The germline V gene has CDR1 SGHDT and CDR2 YYEEEE. CDR3 protein: CASSLGDSPSREKLFF. In nucleotides, the CDR3 is TGTGCCAGCAGCTTGGGGGACAGTCCCTCTCGTGAAAAACTGTTTTTT.

The chain uses TRBV6-5 and TRBJ1-1; D gene ambiguous. The length of the CDR3 is 14 residues. CDR1 is MNHEY, CDR2 SVGAGI, per germline. V was cut by 4 bases and J by 1 base, with 10 bases left in between. This chain's CDR3 is CASSWTDPNTEAFF. CDR3 DNA sequence: TGTGCCAGCAGTTGGACGGATCCGAACACTGAAGCTTTCTTT.

This clonotype came up many times. The V gene is TRBV20-1, the J gene TRBJ2-7; 7 bases are shared with TRBD2. Per germline, CDR1 DFQATT and CDR2 SNEGSKA (reference sequence). Trimming cost V 3 bases and J 6 bases; bases outside gene matches: 5. This CDR3 spans 12 amino acids. CDR3 loop: CSASRGVSEQYV. The CDR3 nucleotides read TGCAGTGCTAGTCGGGGGGTGAGCGAGCAGTACGTC.

V and J are TRBV19 and TRBJ2-1; D is unclear. Germline V gene sequence: CDR1 LNHDA, CDR2 SQIVND (reference sequence). The CDR3 is 13 amino acids. The ends were cut back, 2 bases at V and 2 bases at J, with 4 bases in the middle. Here the CDR3 reads CASSILAYNEQFF. The CDR3 DNA follows: TGTGCCAGTAGTATACTAGCCTACAATGAGCAGTTCTTC.

V and J are TRBV14 and TRBJ2-2; D gene unclear. Trimming took 1 base from V and 7 from J, leaving 7 bases between them. The CDR3 has 13 amino acids. Germline CDR1 SGHDN, CDR2 FVKESK. CDR3 nucleotides: TGTGCCAGCAGCCAAGGATCAGTCGGGGAGCTGTTTTTT. Translating gives CASSQGSVGELFF.

This clonotype was observed at least ten times. The chain combines TRBV29-1 with TRBJ1-2, with TRBD1 matching 8 bases. The CDR3 is 13 residues long. In germline, CDR1 is SQVTM, CDR2 ANQGSEA. V lost 0 bases and J lost 7; bases outside the gene matches: 4. The CDR3 sequence is CSVEEDRVSGYTF. CDR3 nucleotide sequence: TGCAGCGTTGAAGAGGACAGGGTATCTGGCTACACCTTC.

At least ten counts were recorded for this clonotype. The chain has TRBV20-1 and TRBJ2-4; a weak D match, TRBD1 (5 bases). This CDR3 contains 14 residues. Germline loops: CDR1 DFQATT, CDR2 SNEGSKA (reference sequence). V lost 0 bases and J lost 5, with 11 bases in between. The CDR3 spells CSARDYRHQNIQYF. The CDR3 nucleotides are TGCAGTGCTAGAGATTACAGGCACCAAAACATTCAGTACTTC.

There are a few counts of this clonotype. The CDR3 ends on some other residue instead of the conserved phenylalanine or tryptophan, so this is likely a read error. This chain uses TRBV12-3 or TRBV12-4 with TRBJ2-2; 9 bases are a match to TRBD1. This CDR3 has 15 amino acids. With V trimmed by 10 bases and J by 2 bases, 8 bases remained unmatched. CDR3: CANPGQGDNTGELFS. The CDR3 DNA is TGTGCCAACCCGGGACAGGGCGACAACACCGGGGAGCTGTTTTCT.

This clonotype has a handful of counts. The CDR3 sequence: CAISESGQPTGELFF. The CDR3, as DNA: TGTGCCATCAGTGAGTCGGGACAACCCACCGGGGAGCTGTTTTTT. The chain uses TRBV10-3 and TRBJ2-2; D perhaps matches TRBD1 (6 bases). CDR3 length: 15 amino acids. V lost 0 bases and J 4 bases, leaving 9 bases between the germline ends. CDR1 ENHRY and CDR2 SYGVKD come from the germline V gene.

Only a few counts were recorded for this clonotype. The chain employs TRBV12-5 and TRBJ2-1; 7 bases line up with TRBD1. Per germline, CDR1 LGHNT and CDR2 FRNRAP. V shed 6 bases and J 0 bases; nucleotides not matched to a gene: 5. This CDR3 is 15 amino acids long. In nucleotides, the CDR3 is TGTGCTAGTGGCAATCGGACAGGCTCCTACAATGAGCAGTTCTTC. Protein sequence: CASGNRTGSYNEQFF. Based on the CDR3 plus reference TRBV12-5 and TRBJ2-1, the full variable domain is DARVTQTPRHKVTEMGQEVTMRCQPILGHNTVFWYRQTMMQGLELLAYFRNRAPLDDSGMPKDRFSAEMPDATLATLKIQPSEPRDSAVYFCASGNRTGSYNEQFFGPGTRLTVL.

This clonotype was seen repeatedly, ten times or more. The chain carries TRBV29-1 and TRBJ2-7; the D gene is possibly TRBD2 (6 bases). Germline values: CDR1 SQVTM, CDR2 ANQGSEA. The length of the CDR3 is 12 residues. V was clipped by 1 base and J by 4 bases, with 8 bases between them. CDR3 residues: CSVEAGRYEQYF. Here the CDR3 DNA reads TGCAGCGTTGAAGCAGGGAGGTACGAGCAGTACTTC.

The sample holds many counts of this clonotype. V gene TRBV24-1 combines with J gene TRBJ2-3, with D hard to call. Germline V CDR1 and CDR2: KGHDR, SFDVKD. Trimming removed 4 bases at V and 3 bases at J, with 7 bases between. The CDR3 has 13 amino acids. The CDR3: CATSEPSTDTQYF. The CDR3 DNA follows: TGTGCCACCAGTGAGCCGAGTACAGATACGCAGTATTTT.

This chain uses TRBV29-1 with TRBJ1-1; 9 nucleotides agree with TRBD1. The J segment lost 3 bases and the V segment lost 2 bases, leaving 4 bases of the junction unmatched. This CDR3 region has 14 residues. Germline V CDR1 and CDR2: SQVTM, ANQGSEA. The CDR3 DNA reads TGCAGCGTTGAATTGGACAGGGGACACACTGAAGCTTTCTTT. Amino acid sequence: CSVELDRGHTEAFF.